The 15 T cell receptor beta chains below were found in one sample sequenced in a study of siplizumab effects on memory and regulatory T cells. TCRdb's copy holds only in-frame clones and misses some; the assay was immunoSEQ multiplex PCR. The sample lists about 110,000 clones; 80% to 95% were seen once. Specimen: CD4+ T cells sorted from blood. The receptors here all came from a human donor in good health.

The chain recombines TRBV18 with TRBJ1-2; TRBD1 matches 7 bases. The ends lost 5 bases at V and 0 bases at J; junction bases unmatched: 3. CDR1 KGHSH and CDR2 LQKENI come from the germline V gene. CDR3 length: 14 amino acids. The CDR3 sequence is CASSKGQSNYGYTF. As DNA, the CDR3 is TGTGCCAGCTCAAAGGGACAGTCTAACTATGGCTACACCTTC.

The chain carries TRBV29-1 and TRBJ2-1; D might be TRBD1 (6 bases). The CDR3 loop spans 13 amino acids. Germline loops: CDR1 SQVTM, CDR2 ANQGSEA. The germline V and J ends were trimmed by 1 base and 7 bases, with 11 bases remaining between them. CDR3 amino acids: CSVEGGRWNEQFF. Here the CDR3 DNA reads TGCAGCGTTGAAGGGGGGCGTTGGAATGAGCAGTTCTTC.

V gene TRBV6-1 combines with J gene TRBJ1-5; D is uncertain. The germline gives CDR1 MNHNS, CDR2 SASEGT. The CDR3 covers 13 residues. V dropped 5 bases and J dropped 5 bases, with 10 bases sitting between them. In DNA form, the CDR3 reads TGTGCCAGCAGTCTTGGTGAGGATCAGCCCCAGCATTTT. This translates into CASSLGEDQPQHF.

The rearrangement links TRBV25-1 to TRBJ2-6; D remains ambiguous. CDR3 length equals 14 residues. Per germline, CDR1 MGHDK and CDR2 SYGVNS. With 7 bases removed from V and 2 bases from J, the gap between germline ends came to 9 bases. The chain's CDR3 is CASNTLPGANVLTF. CDR3 sequence (DNA): TGTGCCAGCAATACCCTCCCTGGGGCCAACGTCCTGACTTTC.

This chain joins TRBV6-6 and TRBJ2-7, with 7 bases that match TRBD1. The CDR3 has 15 residues. V lost 2 bases and J lost 7; bases outside the gene matches: 11. Looked up from germline, CDR1 is MNHNY and CDR2 is SVGAGI (reference sequence). Here the CDR3 reads CASSYPARQGWEQYF. Here the CDR3 DNA reads TGTGCCAGCAGTTACCCCGCCAGACAGGGATGGGAGCAGTACTTC.

CDR3 nucleotide sequence: TGTGCCAGCAGTTACACGGGGGGAGAGCAGTACTTC. Protein sequence: CASSYTGGEQYF. This chain connects TRBV6-6 to TRBJ2-7; 7 positions match TRBD2. Germline V gene lookup returns CDR1 MNHNY and CDR2 SVGAGI (reference sequence). Losses at the gene ends were 2 bases for V and 7 bases for J; bases not matched to a gene: 2. The length of the CDR3 is 12 residues.

The V call is TRBV5-1, the J call TRBJ2-1, with D possibly being TRBD2 (5 bases). Germline loops: CDR1 SGHRS, CDR2 YFSETQ. The CDR3 is 14 residues long. V was shortened by 1 base and J by 10 bases, with 15 bases between the two germline ends. Here the CDR3 reads CASSLIGLAGEQFF. The CDR3 nucleotides read TGCGCCAGCAGCTTGATAGGTCTAGCAGGAGAGCAGTTCTTC.

The rearrangement uses TRBV11-2 and TRBJ1-6; the D is unclear. The CDR3 covers 18 residues. Germline CDR1 reads SGHAT; CDR2 reads FQNNGV. V lost 5 bases and J lost 8, with 25 bases in between. The CDR3: CASSTPGGIQDRYSPLHF. As DNA, the CDR3 is TGTGCCAGCAGCACCCCCGGTGGAATCCAGGATAGGTATTCACCCCTCCACTTT.

The J gene is TRBJ1-1, the V gene TRBV19, with unresolved D. V was cut by 5 bases and J by 1 base, with 8 bases left in between. The CDR3 runs 13 residues. Germline V CDR1 and CDR2: LNHDA, SQIVND (reference sequence). CDR3 sequence (DNA): TGTGCCAGTAGTCTACATAGGAACACTGAAGCTTTCTTT. It specifies CASSLHRNTEAFF. The entire variable domain, with the rest obtained from reference TRBV19 and TRBJ1-1, is as follows: DGGITQSPKYLFRKEGQNVTLSCEQNLNHDAMYWYRQDPGQGLRLIYYSQIVNDFQKGDIAEGYSVSREKKESFPLTVTSAQKNPTAFYLCASSLHRNTEAFFGQGTRLTVV.

This chain joins TRBV4-1 and TRBJ2-3; TRBD2 agrees at 13 bases. V trimming: 1 base; J trimming: 4 bases; junction bases outside the gene matches: 14. This CDR3 has 20 residues. Germline loops: CDR1 MGHRA, CDR2 YSYEKL. The DNA of the CDR3 is TGCGCCAGCAGCCAAGCCGGGACTAGCGGGATAATTACCCTCCCAGATACGCAGTATTTT. Amino acids: CASSQAGTSGIITLPDTQYF.

This chain joins TRBV11-1 and TRBJ2-5; tentatively, D is TRBD1 (5 bases). V lost 4 bases, J lost 11 bases, and 17 bases lay in between. Germline V CDR1 and CDR2: SGHAT, FQDESV (reference sequence). The CDR3 runs to 13 residues. Written as DNA, the CDR3 is TGTGCCAGCAGCTCAAAAGACAGAACTGAGCAGTACTTC. Translated: CASSSKDRTEQYF.

The chain couples TRBV10-3 to TRBJ1-5, with D possibly matching TRBD1 (6 bases). Trimming took 7 bases from V and 4 from J, leaving 11 bases between them. This CDR3 has 13 residues. Germline V gives CDR1 ENHRY, CDR2 SYGVKD. The chain's CDR3 is CAITNDRNQPQHF. DNA of the CDR3: TGTGCCATCACCAATGACAGGAATCAGCCCCAGCATTTT.

The chain links TRBV29-1 to TRBJ2-2, with TRBD2 as a possible D gene (5 bases). Per the germline V gene, CDR1 is SQVTM and CDR2 is ANQGSEA. The V gene lost 6 bases and the J gene lost 6 bases, with 11 bases spanning the gap. This CDR3 contains 12 residues. CDR3 protein: CSVLLDPGELFF. For the CDR3, the DNA is TGCAGCGTCCTACTAGATCCCGGGGAGCTGTTTTTT.

The chain has TRBV7-3 and TRBJ2-3; the match to TRBD2 covers 9 bases. Germline V gives CDR1 SGHTA, CDR2 FQGTGA. There are 15 residues in the CDR3. V was clipped by 5 bases and J by 5 bases; unmatched bases: 8. DNA of the CDR3: TGTGCCAGCAGCATCTCTAGCGGGATCGGAGATACGCAGTATTTT. It codes for CASSISSGIGDTQYF. Full variable domain (remainder filled in from reference TRBV7-3 and TRBJ2-3): GAGVSQTPSNKVTEKGKYVELRCDPISGHTALYWYRQSLGQGPEFLIYFQGTGAADDSGLPNDRFFAVRPEGSVSTLKIQRTERGDSAVYLCASSISSGIGDTQYFGPGTRLTVL.

V gene TRBV19 combines with J gene TRBJ1-1; D is possibly TRBD1 (5 bases). The CDR3 length is 14 residues. V shed 7 bases and J shed 2 bases, with 14 bases lying between them. Germline V gene lookup returns CDR1 LNHDA and CDR2 SQIVND (reference sequence). CDR3 loop: CASMGTVRNTEAFF. The CDR3 nucleotides are TGTGCCAGTATGGGGACGGTTCGTAACACTGAAGCTTTCTTT. The full variable domain, its missing parts supplied by reference TRBV19 and TRBJ1-1, is DGGITQSPKYLFRKEGQNVTLSCEQNLNHDAMYWYRQDPGQGLRLIYYSQIVNDFQKGDIAEGYSVSREKKESFPLTVTSAQKNPTAFYLCASMGTVRNTEAFFGQGTRLTVV.